The T cell receptor (beta chain) under discussion was sequenced for a study of cytomegalovirus exposure and HLA in healthy donors. Primers: 60 Vbeta forward and 13 Jbeta reverse. Sequencing used immunoSEQ multiplex PCR; TCRdb keeps in-frame clones, though not all of them. The sample consists of roughly 110,000 clones, more than 65% of them appearing once. This clone has just a few counts. Trimming took 3 bases from V and 4 from J; bases not matched to a gene: 5. Germline V gives CDR1 SGDLS, CDR2 YYNGEE. The CDR3 consists of 14 residues. The receptor was derived from a man between 40 and 49 years old in good health and CMV-seropositive. Sample: PBMCs. The chain couples TRBV9 to TRBJ1-1; 8 bases map to TRBD1. The CDR3 reads CASSARQGFTEAFF. The CDR3 region has the DNA TGTGCCAGCAGCGCTAGACAGGGGTTCACTGAAGCTTTCTTT.